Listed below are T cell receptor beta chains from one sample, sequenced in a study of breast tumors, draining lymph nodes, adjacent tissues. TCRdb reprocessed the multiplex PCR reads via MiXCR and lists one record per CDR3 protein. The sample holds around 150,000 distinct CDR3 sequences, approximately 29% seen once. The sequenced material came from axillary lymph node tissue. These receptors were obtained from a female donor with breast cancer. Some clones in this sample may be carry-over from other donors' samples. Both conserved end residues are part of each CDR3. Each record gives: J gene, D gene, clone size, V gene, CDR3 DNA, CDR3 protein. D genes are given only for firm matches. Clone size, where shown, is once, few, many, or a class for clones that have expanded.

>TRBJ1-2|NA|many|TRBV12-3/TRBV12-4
TGTGCCAGCAGTTCAGGGGCAGGCGTCGTCTATGGCTACACCTTC
CASSSGAGVVYGYTF
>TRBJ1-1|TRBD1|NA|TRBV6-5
TGTGCCAGCAGGACAGGGGGGTGGAACACTGAAGCTTTCTTT
CASRTGGWNTEAFF
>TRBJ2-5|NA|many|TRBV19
TGTGCCAGTAGTATCGGGGGAACCGGGACACCGACCCAGTACTTC
CASSIGGTGTPTQYF
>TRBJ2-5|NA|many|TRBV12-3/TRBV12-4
TGTGCCAGCACCCGAAGAGTAGGGATGGAGACCCAGTACTTC
CASTRRVGMETQYF
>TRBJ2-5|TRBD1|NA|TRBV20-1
TGCAGTGCTATCGGAACAGGGGGTCGGGCGACCCAGTACTTC
CSAIGTGGRATQYF
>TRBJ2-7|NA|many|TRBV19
TGTGCCAGTAGTAATCTGGGGGCAAGCTCCTACGAGCAGTACTTC
CASSNLGASSYEQYF
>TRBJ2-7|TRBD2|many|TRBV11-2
TGTACCAGCAGCTCCGATACTAGCGCCTCCAAGCAGTACTTC
CTSSSDTSASKQYF
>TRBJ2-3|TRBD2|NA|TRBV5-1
TGCGCCAGCCTGCGTGGTAGCGGGGGGGGGAATACGCAGTATTTT
CASLRGSGGGNTQYF
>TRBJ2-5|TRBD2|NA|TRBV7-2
TGTGCCAGCAGCTTACCGACTAGCGGGGGGGCCGTCGGTCCAGATACGCAGTACTTC
CASSLPTSGGAVGPDTQYF
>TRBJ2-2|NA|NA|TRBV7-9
TGTGCCAGCAGCTTATCTGGTACCGGGGAGCTGTTTTTT
CASSLSGTGELFF
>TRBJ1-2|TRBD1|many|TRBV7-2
TGTGCCAGCAGCTTAGACGGGACAGCCCAGAGGGGCTACACCTTC
CASSLDGTAQRGYTF
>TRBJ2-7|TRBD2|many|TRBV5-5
TGTGCCAGCAGACCAAATCGGGACTACTACGAGCAGTACTTC
CASRPNRDYYEQYF
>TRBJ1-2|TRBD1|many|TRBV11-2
TGTGCCAGCAGCCGGCCAGGGGGCTTCTATGGCTACACCTTC
CASSRPGGFYGYTF
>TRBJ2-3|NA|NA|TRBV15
TGTGCCACCAGCAGAGAGGGCGGTGCGGGCCCTAGATCAGATACGCAGTATTTT
CATSREGGAGPRSDTQYF
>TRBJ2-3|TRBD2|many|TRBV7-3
TGTGCCAGCAGCCGAGGGACTAGCGGGGGTTTAGGCACAGATACGCAGTATTTT
CASSRGTSGGLGTDTQYF
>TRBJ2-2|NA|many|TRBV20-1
TGCAGTGCTAGAGACATAGGGAGACCCGCGAACACCGGGGAGCTGTTTTTT
CSARDIGRPANTGELFF
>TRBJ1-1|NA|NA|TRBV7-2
TGTGCCAGCAGCTTAGGGGGCGGCTCTGAAGCTTTCTTT
CASSLGGGSEAFF
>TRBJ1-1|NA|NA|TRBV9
TGTGCCAGCAGTTCCTCCGGGACAACCAACACTGAAGCTTTCTTT
CASSSSGTTNTEAFF
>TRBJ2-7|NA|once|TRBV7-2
TGTGCCAGCAGCTTAGGGGCGATGGGACTCTACGAGCAGCACTTC
CASSLGAMGLYEQHF
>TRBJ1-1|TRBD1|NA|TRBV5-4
TGTGCCAGCAGCTTAGGGGACAGGGTGAACACTGAAGCTTTCTTT
CASSLGDRVNTEAFF
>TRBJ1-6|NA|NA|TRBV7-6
TGTGCCAGCAGCTTTAATGGGGACCATTCACCCCTCCACTTT
CASSFNGDHSPLHF
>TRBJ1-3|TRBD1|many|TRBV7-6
TGTGCCAGCAGCTTCGGGACAGGCCCGTACTCTGGAAACACCATATATTTT
CASSFGTGPYSGNTIYF
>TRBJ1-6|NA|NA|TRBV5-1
TGCGCCAGCAGCTTGGGCCAAGGGAGACCCCCCCTCCACTTT
CASSLGQGRPPLHF
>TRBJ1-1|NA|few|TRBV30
TGTGCCTGGCAACGAGGACACCACACTGAAGCTTTCTTT
CAWQRGHHTEAFF
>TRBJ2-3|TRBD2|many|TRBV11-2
TGTGCCAGCAGCTTTACTAGCGGGGAGACTACTTGGGCAGATACGCAGTATTTT
CASSFTSGETTWADTQYF
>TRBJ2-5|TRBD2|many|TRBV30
TGTGCCTGGAGCGCTAGCGGGGTAGAGACCCAGTACTTC
CAWSASGVETQYF